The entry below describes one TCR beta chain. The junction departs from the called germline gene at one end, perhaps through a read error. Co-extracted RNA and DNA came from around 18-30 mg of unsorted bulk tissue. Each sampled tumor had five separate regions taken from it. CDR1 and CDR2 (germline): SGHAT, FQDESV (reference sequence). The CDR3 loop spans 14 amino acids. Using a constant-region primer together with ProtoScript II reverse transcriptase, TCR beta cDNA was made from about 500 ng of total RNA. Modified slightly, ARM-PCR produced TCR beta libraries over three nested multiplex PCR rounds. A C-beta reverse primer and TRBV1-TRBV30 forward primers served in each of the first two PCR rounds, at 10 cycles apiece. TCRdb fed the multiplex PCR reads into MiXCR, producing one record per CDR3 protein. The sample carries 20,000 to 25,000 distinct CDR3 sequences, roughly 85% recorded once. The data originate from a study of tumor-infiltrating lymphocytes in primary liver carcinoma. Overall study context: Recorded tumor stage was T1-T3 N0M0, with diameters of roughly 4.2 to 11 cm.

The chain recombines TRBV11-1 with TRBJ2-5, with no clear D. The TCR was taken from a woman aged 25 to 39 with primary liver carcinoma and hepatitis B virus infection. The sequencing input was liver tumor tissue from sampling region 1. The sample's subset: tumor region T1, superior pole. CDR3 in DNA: TGTGCCAGCAGCTTAGCAGGGCGAGAAGCGACCCAGCACTTC. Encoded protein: CASSLAGREATQHF.